These 24 T cell receptor beta chains originate from one sample sequenced in a study of T cell responses to AZD1222 COVID-19 vaccine. Libraries were prepared by immunoSEQ multiplex PCR; TCRdb keeps only in-frame clonotypes and omits some of them. The repertoire holds more than 90,000 clones, with about 90% as singletons. Sample: peripheral blood, taken 28 days after the second AZD1222 dose. The receptor set was obtained from an adult who received the AZD1222 COVID-19 vaccine.

The CDR3 nucleotides are TGTGCCAGCTCACCAGAGAATGAGCAGTTCTTC. Translated, it gives CASSPENEQFF. The chain combines TRBV18 with TRBJ2-1; D remains unclear. Germline-derived CDR1 and CDR2 are KGHSH and LQKENI. The CDR3 is made up of 11 amino acids. The V end was cut by 2 bases, the J end by 7 bases, with 3 bases between.

The chain couples TRBV19 to TRBJ2-3; D might be TRBD1 or TRBD2, each matching 5 bases. Between the trimmed V and J ends, which lost 3 bases and 6 bases, there was a span of 19 bases. Germline values: CDR1 LNHDA, CDR2 SQIVND (reference sequence). This CDR3 has 16 amino acids. CDR3 DNA: TGTGCCAGTAGTATTCCGACCGGGACCATGGGGGATACGCAGTATTTT. It yields the protein CASSIPTGTMGDTQYF.

The chain recombines TRBV12-3 or TRBV12-4 with TRBJ2-7; 7 bases fit TRBD1. Trimming at V came to 5 bases and at J to 6 bases, leaving 7 bases not matched to a gene. The CDR3 consists of 13 residues. As DNA, the CDR3 is TGTGCCAGCAGTCCGACGACAGGGCCCGAGCAGTACTTC. It is translated as CASSPTTGPEQYF.

J is TRBJ2-5 and V is TRBV7-2; 7 bases fit TRBD1. Germline V gene sequence: CDR1 SGHTA, CDR2 FQGNSA. V was clipped by 6 bases and J by 6 bases; unmatched bases: 13. CDR3 size: 15 residues. CDR3 nucleotide sequence: TGTGCCAGCAGTGCTACGAGGGGGCTTGTGAAGACCCAGTACTTC. Translating gives CASSATRGLVKTQYF.

Only one count was recorded for this clone. The chain uses TRBV6-5 and TRBJ2-7, with D maybe TRBD2 (6 bases). CDR3 length: 15 amino acids. Germline V gene sequence: CDR1 MNHEY, CDR2 SVGAGI. V was shortened by 0 bases and J by 1 base, with 10 bases between the two germline ends. The DNA of the CDR3 is TGTGCCAGCAGTTACTCCCGGGACTCTTCCTACGAGCAGTACTTC. It encodes CASSYSRDSSYEQYF.

This clone was found a few times. The chain combines TRBV19 with TRBJ1-2, with D possibly matching TRBD1 (5 bases). From germline, CDR1 is LNHDA and CDR2 SQIVND (reference sequence). The CDR3 is 15 residues long. The germline V and J ends were trimmed by 0 bases and 8 bases, with 16 bases remaining between them. The CDR3 DNA is TGTGCCAGTAGTATAGAAAGAGGCAGGGTCGACGGCTACACCTTC. This sequence encodes CASSIERGRVDGYTF.

This chain joins TRBV29-1 and TRBJ2-7, with 11 nucleotides matching TRBD2. The CDR3 spans 16 residues. The germline gives CDR1 SQVTM, CDR2 ANQGSEA. Losses at the gene ends were 1 base for V and 1 base for J; bases not matched to a gene: 6. The CDR3 reads CSVEGVASGGSYEQYF. The CDR3 DNA reads as TGCAGCGTTGAAGGGGTCGCTAGCGGGGGGTCCTACGAGCAGTACTTC.

This chain uses TRBV29-1 with TRBJ1-1, with 8 bases aligning to TRBD1. The germline CDR1 and CDR2 sequences are SQVTM and ANQGSEA. The CDR3 is 12 residues long. The V segment lost 4 bases and the J segment 6 bases; nucleotides outside the gene matches: 4. In DNA, the CDR3 is TGCAGCGTTGCCCCAGGGGGCCCTGAAGCTTTCTTT. It encodes CSVAPGGPEAFF.

This chain's CDR3 is CASSQVTPGYYNEQFF. The CDR3, as DNA: TGTGCCAGCAGCCAAGTTACACCCGGATATTACAATGAGCAGTTCTTC. The genes are TRBV3-1 (or the pseudogene TRBV3-2) and TRBJ2-1; the D is unclear. Germline CDR1 reads LGHDT; CDR2 reads YNNKEL (reference sequence). There are 16 residues in the CDR3. V lost 1 base and J 4 bases, leaving 14 bases between the germline ends.

This clone was picked up a small number of times. The rearrangement links TRBV5-6 to TRBJ1-5; the D is unclear. The length of the CDR3 is 16 residues. With 2 bases removed from V and 2 bases from J, the gap between germline ends came to 14 bases. The germline V gene has CDR1 SGHDT and CDR2 YYEEEE. The CDR3 is CASSLHTEMGNQPQHF. The CDR3 DNA is TGTGCCAGCAGCTTACACACCGAGATGGGCAATCAGCCCCAGCATTTT.

The chain links TRBV10-3 to TRBJ2-2; 10 nucleotides align to TRBD1. The V and J ends lost 10 bases and 1 base, in that order; junction bases with no gene match: 6. This CDR3 comprises 15 residues. CDR1 is ENHRY, CDR2 SYGVKD, per germline. The CDR3, as DNA: TGTGCCAACAGCGGACAGGGGGGGAACACCGGGGAGCTGTTTTTT. Amino acids: CANSGQGGNTGELFF.

The table lists this clone with a count of one. The chain uses TRBV24-1 and TRBJ1-5, with D possibly TRBD1 on 5 matching bases. The CDR3 contains 16 residues. V gave up 5 bases and J gave up 1 base, with 14 bases separating them. CDR1 and CDR2 from the germline V gene are KGHDR and SFDVKD. The CDR3 nucleotides read TGTGCCACCAGTGGGGGGGTGGTAGGAAGCAATCAGCCCCAGCATTTT. Residues: CATSGGVVGSNQPQHF.

The V and J genes are TRBV19 and TRBJ1-1; D unresolved. The CDR3 runs to 14 residues. From germline, CDR1 is LNHDA and CDR2 SQIVND (reference sequence). Trimming took 2 bases from V and 1 from J, leaving 8 bases between them. CDR3 residues: CASSIPDKNTEAFF. The CDR3 region has the DNA TGTGCCAGTAGTATACCCGACAAGAACACTGAAGCTTTCTTT. Full variable domain (outside the CDR3, taken from reference TRBV19 and TRBJ1-1): DGGITQSPKYLFRKEGQNVTLSCEQNLNHDAMYWYRQDPGQGLRLIYYSQIVNDFQKGDIAEGYSVSREKKESFPLTVTSAQKNPTAFYLCASSIPDKNTEAFFGQGTRLTVV.

The chain joins TRBV5-1 to TRBJ2-7; 9 nucleotides agree with TRBD1. This CDR3 spans 15 amino acids. Losses at the gene ends were 5 bases for V and 5 bases for J; bases not matched to a gene: 11. Germline V lookup: CDR1 SGHRS, CDR2 YFSETQ. Here the CDR3 DNA reads TGCGCCAGCAGGCAGACCCCGGACAGGGGCAACGAGCAGTACTTC. The encoded protein is CASRQTPDRGNEQYF.

This rearrangement joins TRBV5-5 to TRBJ2-3, with D perhaps TRBD1 (6 bases). Germline V gives CDR1 SGHKS, CDR2 YYEKEE (reference sequence). CDR3 length: 15 amino acids. Between the trimmed V and J ends, which lost 3 bases and 0 bases, there was a span of 11 bases. The CDR3 sequence: CASSSAGASTDTQYF. The CDR3 region has the DNA TGTGCCAGCAGCTCCGCAGGGGCTAGCACAGATACGCAGTATTTT.

This chain joins TRBV5-1 and TRBJ2-2; no clear D. V gave up 0 bases and J gave up 6 bases, with 6 bases separating them. Per germline, CDR1 SGHRS and CDR2 YFSETQ. The CDR3 length is 13 residues. This CDR3 reads CASSLEVSGELFF. The CDR3 DNA reads TGCGCCAGCAGCTTGGAGGTCTCCGGGGAGCTGTTTTTT.

J is TRBJ1-2 and V is TRBV6-5; D uncertain. Trimming took off 0 bases at V and 2 bases at J, with 7 bases between the two ends. This CDR3 has 14 amino acids. Germline CDR1 MNHEY, CDR2 SVGAGI. Here the CDR3 reads CASSYSSRNYGYTF. The CDR3 DNA is TGTGCCAGCAGTTACTCGTCCAGAAACTATGGCTACACCTTC.

The V call is TRBV7-3, the J call TRBJ2-1, with D uncertain. Germline V lookup: CDR1 SGHTA, CDR2 FQGTGA. The CDR3 sequence is 12 residues long. Trimming took off 5 bases at V and 10 bases at J, with 12 bases between the two ends. CDR3 residues: CASSRALGEQFF. CDR3 DNA sequence: TGTGCCAGCAGCAGAGCCTTAGGGGAGCAGTTCTTC.

The chain employs TRBV24-1 and TRBJ2-1; 11 bases map to TRBD2. The CDR3 spans 16 residues. V shed 7 bases and J 6 bases; nucleotides not matched to a gene: 10. The V gene's germline CDR1 is KGHDR and CDR2 SFDVKD. This chain's CDR3 is CATSGTSGGERNEQFF. CDR3 in DNA: TGTGCCACCAGCGGGACTAGCGGAGGGGAACGCAATGAGCAGTTCTTC.

As to this clone: The sample contains more than one DNA sequence encoding this CDR3. The chain recombines TRBV7-2 with TRBJ1-5; the match to TRBD1 covers 7 bases. Germline CDR1 and CDR2: SGHTA and FQGNSA. V lost 1 base and J lost 4; bases outside the gene matches: 4. This CDR3 is built from 15 residues. This CDR3 reads CASSLDRGNNQPQHF. The CDR3 coding sequence is TGTGCCAGCAGCTTAGACAGGGGCAATAATCAGCCCCAGCATTTT.

V usage is TRBV10-3 and J usage is TRBJ1-2; D is unclear. Germline V gene sequence: CDR1 ENHRY, CDR2 SYGVKD. Trimming stripped 3 bases from V and 4 bases from J, with 18 bases between. This CDR3 region has 16 residues. CDR3 loop: CAISEGLGMSGYGYTF. As DNA, the CDR3 is TGTGCCATCAGTGAAGGGCTCGGAATGAGCGGCTATGGCTACACCTTC.

The chain recombines TRBV4-1 with TRBJ2-7; 8 nucleotides align to TRBD1. The CDR3 extends over 16 amino acids. Germline lookup yields CDR1 MGHRA and CDR2 YSYEKL. The trim removed 3 bases at V and 5 bases at J, leaving 12 bases unmatched. This chain's CDR3 is CASSHQTGQGGHEQYF. The CDR3 coding sequence is TGCGCCAGCAGCCACCAGACCGGACAGGGTGGGCACGAGCAGTACTTC.

The chain joins TRBV19 to TRBJ1-1; D not certain. V was pared by 1 base and J by 0 bases, with 6 bases between. CDR3 size: 14 residues. CDR1 and CDR2 from the germline V gene are LNHDA and SQIVND (reference sequence). The CDR3 DNA reads as TGTGCCAGTAGTATAGGGCAGTTGAACACTGAAGCTTTCTTT. Amino acid sequence: CASSIGQLNTEAFF.

The rearrangement joins TRBV30 to TRBJ2-5; 10 positions agree with TRBD1. Germline V lookup: CDR1 GTSNPN, CDR2 SVGIG (reference sequence). V trimming: 0 bases; J trimming: 4 bases; junction bases outside the gene matches: 2. The CDR3 runs 14 residues. The CDR3: CAWSVGTGVETQYF. The CDR3 DNA reads TGTGCCTGGAGTGTAGGGACAGGGGTAGAGACCCAGTACTTC.